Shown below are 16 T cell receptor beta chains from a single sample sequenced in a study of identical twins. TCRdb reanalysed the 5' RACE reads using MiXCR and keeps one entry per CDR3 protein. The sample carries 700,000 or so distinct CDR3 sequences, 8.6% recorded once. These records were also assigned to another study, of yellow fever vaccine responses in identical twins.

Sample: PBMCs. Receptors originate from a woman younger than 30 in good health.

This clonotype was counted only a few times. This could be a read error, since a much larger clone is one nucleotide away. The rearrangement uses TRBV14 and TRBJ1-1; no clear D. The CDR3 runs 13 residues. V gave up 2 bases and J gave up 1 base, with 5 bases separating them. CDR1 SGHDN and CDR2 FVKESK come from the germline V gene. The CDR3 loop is CASSQQWNTEAFF. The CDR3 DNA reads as TGTGCCAGCAGCCAACAGTGGAACACTGAAGCTTTCTTT.

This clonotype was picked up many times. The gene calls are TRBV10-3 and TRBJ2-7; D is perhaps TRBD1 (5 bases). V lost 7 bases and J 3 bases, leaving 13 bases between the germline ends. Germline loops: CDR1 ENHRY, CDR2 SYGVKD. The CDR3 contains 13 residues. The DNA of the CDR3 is TGTGCCATCAAGTCTGGCAGGGACTACGAGCAGTACTTC. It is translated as CAIKSGRDYEQYF.

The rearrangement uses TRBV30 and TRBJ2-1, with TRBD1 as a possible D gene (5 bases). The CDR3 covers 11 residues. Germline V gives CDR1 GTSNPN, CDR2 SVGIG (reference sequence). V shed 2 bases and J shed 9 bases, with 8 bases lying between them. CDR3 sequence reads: CAWSTQGEQFF. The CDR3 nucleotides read TGTGCCTGGAGTACTCAGGGTGAGCAGTTCTTC.

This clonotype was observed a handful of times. CDR3 sequence: CASRPTSTDTQYF. For the CDR3, the DNA is TGCGCCAGCAGACCTACTAGCACAGATACGCAGTATTTT. The chain recombines TRBV5-1 with TRBJ2-3; no reliable D call. Germline CDR1 reads SGHRS; CDR2 reads YFSETQ. The germline V and J ends were trimmed by 5 bases and 0 bases, with 7 bases remaining between them. CDR3 size: 13 residues. The full variable domain, in which reference TRBV5-1 and TRBJ2-3 provide the parts outside the CDR3, is KAGVTQTPRYLIKTRGQQVTLSCSPISGHRSVSWYQQTPGQGLQFLFEYFSETQRNKGNFPGRFSGRQFSNSRSEMNVSTLELGDSALYLCASRPTSTDTQYFGPGTRLTVL.

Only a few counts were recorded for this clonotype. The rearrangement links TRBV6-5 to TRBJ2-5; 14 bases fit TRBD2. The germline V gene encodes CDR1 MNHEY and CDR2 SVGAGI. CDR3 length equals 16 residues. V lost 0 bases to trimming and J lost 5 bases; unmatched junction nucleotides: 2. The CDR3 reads CASSYSGLAGAETQYF. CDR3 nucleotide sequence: TGTGCCAGCAGTTACTCGGGACTAGCGGGAGCCGAGACCCAGTACTTC.

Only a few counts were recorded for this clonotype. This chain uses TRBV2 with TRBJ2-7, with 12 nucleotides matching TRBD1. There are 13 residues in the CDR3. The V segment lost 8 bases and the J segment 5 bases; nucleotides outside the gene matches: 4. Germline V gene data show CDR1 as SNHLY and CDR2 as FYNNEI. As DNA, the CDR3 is TGTGCCAGCGGAGGGACAGGGGGCCACGAGCAGTACTTC. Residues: CASGGTGGHEQYF.

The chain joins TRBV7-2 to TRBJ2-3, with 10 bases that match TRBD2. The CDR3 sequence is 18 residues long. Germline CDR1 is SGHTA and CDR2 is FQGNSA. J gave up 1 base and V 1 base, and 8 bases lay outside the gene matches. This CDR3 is CASSLGRTSGMGTDTQYF. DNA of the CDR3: TGTGCCAGCAGCTTAGGGCGAACTAGCGGGATGGGCACAGATACGCAGTATTTT.

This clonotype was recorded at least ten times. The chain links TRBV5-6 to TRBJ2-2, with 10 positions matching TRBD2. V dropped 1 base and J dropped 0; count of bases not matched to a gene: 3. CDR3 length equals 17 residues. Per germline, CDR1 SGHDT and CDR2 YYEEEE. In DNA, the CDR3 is TGTGCCAGCAGCTTGCTAGCGGGGGCCTCGAACACCGGGGAGCTGTTTTTT. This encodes CASSLLAGASNTGELFF.

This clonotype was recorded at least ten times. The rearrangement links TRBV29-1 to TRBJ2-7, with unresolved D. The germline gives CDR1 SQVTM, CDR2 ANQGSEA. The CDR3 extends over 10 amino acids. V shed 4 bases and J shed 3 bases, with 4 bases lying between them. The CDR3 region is CSVGSYEQYF. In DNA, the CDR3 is TGCAGCGTTGGTAGCTACGAGCAGTACTTC.

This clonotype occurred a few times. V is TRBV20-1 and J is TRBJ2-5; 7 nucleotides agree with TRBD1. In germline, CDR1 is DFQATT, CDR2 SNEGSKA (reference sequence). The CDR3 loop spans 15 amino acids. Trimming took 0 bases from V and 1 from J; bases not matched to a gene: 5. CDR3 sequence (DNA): TGCAGTGCTAGAGATAACAGGGGCGCCCAAGAGACCCAGTACTTC. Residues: CSARDNRGAQETQYF.

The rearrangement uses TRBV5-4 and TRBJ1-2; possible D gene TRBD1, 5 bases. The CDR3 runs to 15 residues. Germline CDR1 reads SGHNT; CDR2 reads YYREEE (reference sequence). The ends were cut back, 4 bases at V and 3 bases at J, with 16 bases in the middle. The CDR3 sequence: CASSPTYEGHYGYTF. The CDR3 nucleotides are TGTGCCAGCAGCCCCACGTACGAGGGGCACTATGGCTACACCTTC.

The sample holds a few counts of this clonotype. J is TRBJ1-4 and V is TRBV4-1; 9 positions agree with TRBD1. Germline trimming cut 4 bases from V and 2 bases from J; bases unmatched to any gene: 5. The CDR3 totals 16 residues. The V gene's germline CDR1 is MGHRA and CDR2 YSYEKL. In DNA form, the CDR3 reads TGCGCCAGCAGCCGCGGCGACAGGGGGACTAATGAAAAACTGTTTTTT. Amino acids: CASSRGDRGTNEKLFF.

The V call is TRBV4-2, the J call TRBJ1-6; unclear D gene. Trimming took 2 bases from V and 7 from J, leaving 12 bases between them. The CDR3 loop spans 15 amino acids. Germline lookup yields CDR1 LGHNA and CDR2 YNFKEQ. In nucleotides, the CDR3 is TGTGCCAGCAGCCAAAACGAGGGTCTCAATTCACCCCTCCACTTT. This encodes CASSQNEGLNSPLHF.

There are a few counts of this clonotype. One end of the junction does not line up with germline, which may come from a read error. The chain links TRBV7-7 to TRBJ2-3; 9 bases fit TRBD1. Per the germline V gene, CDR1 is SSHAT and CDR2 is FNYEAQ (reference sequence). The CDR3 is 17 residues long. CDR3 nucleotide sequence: TGTGCTAGCAGCCCACTCCCCGGACAGGGGCATCAAGATACGCAGTATTTT. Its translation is CASSPLPGQGHQDTQYF. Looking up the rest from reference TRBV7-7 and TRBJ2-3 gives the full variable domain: GAGVSQSPRYKVTKRGQDVTLRCDPISSHATLYWYQQALGQGPEFLTYFNYEAQPDKSGLPSDRFSAERPEGSISTLTIQRTEQRDSAMYRCASSPLPGQGHQDTQYFGPGTRLTVL.

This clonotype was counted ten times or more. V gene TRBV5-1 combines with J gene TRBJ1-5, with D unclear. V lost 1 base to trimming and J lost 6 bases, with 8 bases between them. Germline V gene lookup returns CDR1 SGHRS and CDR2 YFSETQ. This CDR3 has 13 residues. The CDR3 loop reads CASSLSVGQPQHF. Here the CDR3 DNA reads TGCGCCAGCAGCTTGTCAGTTGGTCAGCCCCAGCATTTT.

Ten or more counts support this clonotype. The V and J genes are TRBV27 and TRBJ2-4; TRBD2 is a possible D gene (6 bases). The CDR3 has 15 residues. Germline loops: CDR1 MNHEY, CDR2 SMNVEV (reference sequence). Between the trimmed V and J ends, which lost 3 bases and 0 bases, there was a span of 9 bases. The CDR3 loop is CASSFGGLAKNIQYF. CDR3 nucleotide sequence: TGTGCCAGCAGTTTTGGAGGGCTAGCCAAAAACATTCAGTACTTC.